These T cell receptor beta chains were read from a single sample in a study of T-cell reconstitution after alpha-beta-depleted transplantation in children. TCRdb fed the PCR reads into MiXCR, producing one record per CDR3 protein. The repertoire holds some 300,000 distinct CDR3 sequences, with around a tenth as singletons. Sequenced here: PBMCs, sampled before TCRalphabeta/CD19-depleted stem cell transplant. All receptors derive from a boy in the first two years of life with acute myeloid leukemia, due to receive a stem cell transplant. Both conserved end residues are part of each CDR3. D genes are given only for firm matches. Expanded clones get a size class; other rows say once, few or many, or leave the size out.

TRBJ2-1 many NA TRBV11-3 CASSPRGLQQFF TGTGCCAGCAGCCCAAGGGGCTTACAGCAGTTCTTC
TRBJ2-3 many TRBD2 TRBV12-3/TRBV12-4 CASSLGGLAGVTDTQYF TGTGCCAGCAGCCTTGGCGGACTAGCGGGAGTGACAGATACGCAGTATTTT
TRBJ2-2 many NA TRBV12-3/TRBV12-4 CASSFSGPPNTGELFF TGTGCCAGCAGTTTTTCGGGACCCCCGAACACCGGGGAGCTGTTTTTT
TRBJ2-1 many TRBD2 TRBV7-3 CASSLGQRGAFNEQFF TGTGCCAGCAGCTTAGGCCAGCGGGGGGCGTTTAATGAGCAGTTCTTC
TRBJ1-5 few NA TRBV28 CAINSGGSQPQHF TGTGCCATCAACTCGGGGGGATCTCAGCCCCAGCATTTT
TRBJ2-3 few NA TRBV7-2 CASSRFTDTQYF TGTGCCAGCAGCCGGTTCACAGATACGCAGTATTTT
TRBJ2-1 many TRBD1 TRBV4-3 CASSQEDRGYEQFF TGCGCCAGCAGCCAAGAGGACAGGGGATATGAGCAGTTCTTC
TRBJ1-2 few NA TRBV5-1 CASSSGTDNYGYTF TGCGCCAGCAGCTCGGGGACGGATAACTATGGCTACACCTTC
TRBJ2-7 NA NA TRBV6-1 CASRPRTAGKEQYF TGTGCCAGCAGGCCGAGGACGGCCGGTAAAGAGCAGTACTTC
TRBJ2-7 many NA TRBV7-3 CASSLTGGRDEQYF TGTGCCAGCAGCTTAACGGGGGGGCGCGACGAGCAGTACTTC
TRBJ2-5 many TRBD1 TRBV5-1 CASSLVLITGGGETQYF TGCGCCAGCAGCTTGGTCCTAATAACAGGGGGCGGAGAGACCCAGTACTTC
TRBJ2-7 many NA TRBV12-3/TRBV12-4 CASTPGPGEQYF TGTGCCAGCACCCCGGGCCCGGGCGAGCAGTACTTC
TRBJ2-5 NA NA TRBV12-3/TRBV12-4 CASSSPLGGLQETQYF TGTGCCAGCAGTTCGCCTCTAGGGGGGCTCCAAGAGACCCAGTACTTC
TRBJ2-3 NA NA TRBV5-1 CASSLGYVGGILTDTQYF TGCGCCAGCAGCTTGGGGTATGTAGGCGGTATTCTCACAGATACGCAGTATTTT
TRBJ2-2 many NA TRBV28 CASSFRGELFF TGTGCCAGCAGTTTCCGCGGGGAGCTGTTTTTT
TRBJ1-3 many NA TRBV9 CASSVGQSGNTIYF TGTGCCAGCAGCGTCGGACAATCTGGAAACACCATATATTTT
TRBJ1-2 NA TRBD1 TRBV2 CASRLTGGEGYTF TGTGCCAGCAGGCTTACAGGGGGAGAGGGCTACACCTTC
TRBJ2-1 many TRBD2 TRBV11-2 CASSLDLAGGTDEQFF TGTGCCAGCAGCTTAGATCTCGCGGGAGGGACCGATGAGCAGTTCTTC
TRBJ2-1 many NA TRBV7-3 CASSLNGQTYNEQFF TGTGCCAGCAGCTTAAATGGACAGACTTACAATGAGCAGTTCTTC
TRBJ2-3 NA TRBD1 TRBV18 CASSPPRTGGTDTQYF TGTGCCAGCTCACCACCGAGGACAGGGGGCACAGATACGCAGTATTTT
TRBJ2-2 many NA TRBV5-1 CASSLGPRTTRTGELFF TGCGCCAGCAGCTTGGGGCCTAGGACTACCCGCACCGGGGAGCTGTTTTTT
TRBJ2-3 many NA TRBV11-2 CASNNDATRLGDTQYF TGTGCCAGCAACAATGACGCAACCAGACTCGGAGATACGCAGTATTTT
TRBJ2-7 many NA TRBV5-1 CASSLIWGSEPADEQYF TGCGCCAGCAGCTTGATCTGGGGAAGTGAACCGGCTGACGAGCAGTACTTC
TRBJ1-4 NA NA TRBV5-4 CASSLGSRTDSLRLF TGTGCCAGCAGCTTAGGTTCGCGGACGGACAGTCTTAGGCTTTTT
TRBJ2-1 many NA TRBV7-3 CASSLTRRGPGSSNEQFF TGTGCCAGCAGCTTAACCAGGCGGGGTCCGGGCTCATCCAATGAGCAGTTCTTC
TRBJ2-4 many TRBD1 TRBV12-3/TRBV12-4 CASSLAGTGQYF TGTGCCAGCAGTTTAGCGGGGACAGGGCAGTACTTC
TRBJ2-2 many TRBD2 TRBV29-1 CSVEGGVNTGELFF TGCAGCGTTGAGGGGGGGGTGAACACCGGGGAGCTGTTTTTT
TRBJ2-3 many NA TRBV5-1 CASGWTAHTDTQYF TGCGCCAGCGGCTGGACAGCCCACACAGATACGCAGTATTTT
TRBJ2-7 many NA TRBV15 CATSIIPGVAYEQYF TGTGCCACCAGCATTATCCCGGGAGTGGCCTACGAGCAGTACTTC
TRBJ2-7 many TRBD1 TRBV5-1 CASRGFDRASYEQYF TGCGCCAGCAGGGGATTCGACAGGGCCTCCTACGAGCAGTACTTC
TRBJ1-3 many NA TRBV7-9 CANVGDSGNTIYF TGTGCCAATGTCGGTGACTCTGGAAACACCATATATTTT
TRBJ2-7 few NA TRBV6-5 CASSYLALSSYEQYF TGTGCCAGCAGTTACTTAGCCTTGAGCTCCTACGAGCAGTACTTC
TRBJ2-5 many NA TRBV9 CASGGAQETQYF TGTGCCAGTGGGGGGGCTCAAGAGACCCAGTACTTC
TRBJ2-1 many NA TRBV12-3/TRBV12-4 CASSFRGSPRYNEQFF TGTGCCAGCAGTTTCCGCGGGTCCCCTCGATACAATGAGCAGTTCTTC
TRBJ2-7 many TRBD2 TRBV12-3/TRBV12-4 CASSFSGILYEQYF TGTGCCAGCAGTTTCAGCGGGATACTCTACGAGCAGTACTTC
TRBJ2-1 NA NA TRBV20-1 CSARPSNEQFF TGCAGTGCTAGGCCTTCCAATGAGCAGTTCTTC
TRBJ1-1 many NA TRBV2 CASSWAATLGNTEAFF TGTGCCAGCAGCTGGGCAGCCACACTCGGCAACACTGAAGCTTTCTTT
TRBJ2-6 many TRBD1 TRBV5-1 CASSKGQERTSGANVLTF TGCGCCAGCAGCAAAGGACAGGAGAGGACCTCTGGGGCCAACGTCCTGACTTTC
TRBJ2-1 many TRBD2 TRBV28 CASKSGGADNEQFF TGTGCCAGCAAAAGCGGGGGGGCCGACAATGAGCAGTTCTTC
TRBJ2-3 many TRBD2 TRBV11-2 CASSWTGLAGDTQYF TGTGCCAGCAGCTGGACAGGACTAGCGGGAGATACGCAGTATTTT
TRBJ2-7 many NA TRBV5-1 CASSLDRDFPYEQYF TGCGCCAGCAGCTTGGACCGGGACTTCCCCTACGAGCAGTACTTC
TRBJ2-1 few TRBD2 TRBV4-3 CASSLRASGSLNEQFF TGCGCCAGCAGCCTCCGGGCTAGCGGGAGCCTGAATGAGCAGTTCTTC
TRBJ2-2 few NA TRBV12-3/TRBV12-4 CASSLTPTGPSGELFF TGTGCCAGCAGTTTAACCCCGACCGGACCGTCCGGGGAGCTGTTTTTT
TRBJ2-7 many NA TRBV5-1 CASSPRASPYEQYF TGCGCCAGCAGCCCCAGGGCCAGCCCTTACGAGCAGTACTTC
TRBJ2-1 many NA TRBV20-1 CSARSGRLGNEQFF TGCAGTGCTAGATCTGGACGCCTGGGCAATGAGCAGTTCTTC
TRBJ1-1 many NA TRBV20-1 CSASRGVTEAFF TGCAGTGCTAGCCGTGGGGTAACTGAAGCTTTCTTT
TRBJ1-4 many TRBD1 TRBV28 CASSPLGTGGGKLFF TGTGCCAGCAGCCCTCTCGGGACAGGGGGCGGAAAACTGTTTTTT